This T cell receptor (beta chain) was documented in a study of identifying expanded T cells in peripheral blood. Germline assignment: CDR1 SGHTA and CDR2 FQGNSA. V lost 2 bases and J lost 4; bases outside the gene matches: 10. The CDR3 is 18 amino acids. Repertoires were generated with immunoSEQ multiplex PCR, while TCRdb's copy carries only in-frame clones and drops some. The table lists around 95,000 clones, 88% of them singletons. Study conclusions and caveats: Technical replicates showed approximately 1.2 changed clones; two weeks approximately 16; four weeks 19.

A remark on this clone: The antigen remains undetermined.

No infections or other immune events were documented during collection. This chain connects TRBV7-2 to TRBJ2-1, with 11 nucleotides matching TRBD2. This clonotype was obtained from a person aged 18 to 75 in good health. Sequencing was performed on blood. The DNA for the CDR3 is TGTGCCAGCAGCTTAAGAGTTTCCTTAGCGGGAGGGTACAATGAGCAGTTCTTC. This sequence encodes CASSLRVSLAGGYNEQFF.